The rows below give T cell receptor beta chains drawn from one sample of a study of cytomegalovirus exposure and HLA in healthy donors. The repertoire was sequenced with immunoSEQ multiplex PCR; TCRdb's copy has only in-frame clones and lacks some. Found here are 200,000 or so clones, roughly 80% of them singletons; the top ten hold less than 20%. Sample: PBMCs. The source of these receptors is a man in his forties or fifties in good health and CMV-seronegative. CDR3s include the opening cysteine and the closing phenylalanine or tryptophan. Each record gives: D gene, clone size, V gene, J gene, CDR3 DNA, CDR3 protein. D genes are given only for firm matches. Clone size is shown for a subset of rows, as once, few, many or a class of expanded clone.

D gene: NA; clone size: NA; V gene: TRBV5-1; J gene: TRBJ1-5; CDR3 DNA: TGCGCCAGCAGCTTGGCCGGTGAGGGCGGACAGCCCCAGCATTTT; CDR3 protein: CASSLAGEGGQPQHF
D gene: NA; clone size: NA; V gene: TRBV7-9; J gene: TRBJ2-1; CDR3 DNA: TGTGCCAGCAGCTTCAGGGCAGGACACAATGAGCAGTTCTTC; CDR3 protein: CASSFRAGHNEQFF
D gene: TRBD2; clone size: once; V gene: TRBV7-8; J gene: TRBJ2-7; CDR3 DNA: TGTGCCAGCAGTATAGGAGCGGGGAGCTCCTACGAGCAGTACTTC; CDR3 protein: CASSIGAGSSYEQYF
D gene: NA; clone size: NA; V gene: TRBV28; J gene: TRBJ1-5; CDR3 DNA: TGTGCCAGCACCGGGACTCGAGATCAGCCCCAGCATTTT; CDR3 protein: CASTGTRDQPQHF
D gene: NA; clone size: once; V gene: TRBV2; J gene: TRBJ2-2; CDR3 DNA: TGTGCCAGCAGTGAGGACAGATTAACCGGGGAGCTGTTTTTT; CDR3 protein: CASSEDRLTGELFF
D gene: TRBD1; clone size: NA; V gene: TRBV28; J gene: TRBJ1-5; CDR3 DNA: TGTGCCAGTCGAAGAAAGGGGGCCACCTTCAATCAGCCCCAGCATTTT; CDR3 protein: CASRRKGATFNQPQHF
D gene: NA; clone size: NA; V gene: TRBV10-3; J gene: TRBJ2-7; CDR3 DNA: TGTGCCATCAGTGAGTTGCCAGCGAGCTCCTACGAGCAGTACTTC; CDR3 protein: CAISELPASSYEQYF
D gene: NA; clone size: NA; V gene: TRBV7-9; J gene: TRBJ2-7; CDR3 DNA: TGTTCCAGCACCTTAGTAGGGGAGGCATCCTACGAGCAGTACTTC; CDR3 protein: CSSTLVGEASYEQYF
D gene: TRBD1; clone size: NA; V gene: TRBV4-3; J gene: TRBJ1-5; CDR3 DNA: TGCGCCAGCAGCCAAGGATGGGACAGGAGTCAGCCCCAGCATTTT; CDR3 protein: CASSQGWDRSQPQHF
D gene: NA; clone size: NA; V gene: TRBV13; J gene: TRBJ2-7; CDR3 DNA: TGTGCCAGCAGCTTCCTGACAGAGCCCGAGCAGTACTTC; CDR3 protein: CASSFLTEPEQYF
D gene: NA; clone size: NA; V gene: TRBV27; J gene: TRBJ1-4; CDR3 DNA: TGTGCCAGCAGGGTAGCGTGGCCGGCTAATGAAAAACTGTTTTTT; CDR3 protein: CASRVAWPANEKLFF
D gene: NA; clone size: NA; V gene: TRBV18; J gene: TRBJ1-4; CDR3 DNA: TGTGCCAGCTCCGCCGGGGCAACTAATGAAAAACTGTTTTTT; CDR3 protein: CASSAGATNEKLFF
D gene: NA; clone size: NA; V gene: TRBV5-5; J gene: TRBJ2-1; CDR3 DNA: TGTGCCAGCAGCCTGAAAACTAGCCCCAATGAGCAGTTCTTC; CDR3 protein: CASSLKTSPNEQFF
D gene: TRBD1; clone size: NA; V gene: TRBV7-6; J gene: TRBJ2-7; CDR3 DNA: TGTGCCAGCAGTCGGGACAGGGGGCGCGAGCAGTACTTC; CDR3 protein: CASSRDRGREQYF
D gene: TRBD1; clone size: NA; V gene: TRBV7-9; J gene: TRBJ2-3; CDR3 DNA: TGTGCCAGCAGCCTCGGGACAGGGAGCACAGATACGCAGTATTTT; CDR3 protein: CASSLGTGSTDTQYF
D gene: NA; clone size: NA; V gene: TRBV7-9; J gene: TRBJ1-1; CDR3 DNA: TGTGCCAGCAGCTTAGAACCTGTCAGGAACACTGAAGCTTTCTTT; CDR3 protein: CASSLEPVRNTEAFF
D gene: TRBD2; clone size: NA; V gene: TRBV27; J gene: TRBJ2-7; CDR3 DNA: TGTGCCAGCAGTAAGGGACTAGCGGGGGTCGAGCAGTACTTC; CDR3 protein: CASSKGLAGVEQYF
D gene: NA; clone size: NA; V gene: TRBV5-8; J gene: TRBJ1-5; CDR3 DNA: TGTGCCAGCAGCCGGTCGGGAATCTCCCAGCATTTT; CDR3 protein: CASSRSGISQHF
D gene: TRBD1; clone size: NA; V gene: TRBV15; J gene: TRBJ2-5; CDR3 DNA: TGTGCCACCAGCCAAGATCCTACAGGGGAAGAGACCCAGTACTTC; CDR3 protein: CATSQDPTGEETQYF
D gene: TRBD2; clone size: NA; V gene: TRBV5-1; J gene: TRBJ2-1; CDR3 DNA: TGCGCCAGCAGTCTAGCGGGTATCGACTACAATGAGCAGTTCTTC; CDR3 protein: CASSLAGIDYNEQFF
D gene: NA; clone size: NA; V gene: TRBV9; J gene: TRBJ2-3; CDR3 DNA: TGTGCCAGCAGCGAAACCGGACTGAGCACAGATACGCAGTATTTT; CDR3 protein: CASSETGLSTDTQYF
D gene: TRBD1; clone size: NA; V gene: TRBV23-1; J gene: TRBJ2-2; CDR3 DNA: TGCGCCCACAACAGGGGGAAGAAGGGCGGGGAGCTGTTTTTT; CDR3 protein: CAHNRGKKGGELFF
D gene: NA; clone size: once; V gene: TRBV19; J gene: TRBJ1-1; CDR3 DNA: TGTGCCAGTAGTTCGTACAGGGCTTTGGAAGCTTTCTTT; CDR3 protein: CASSSYRALEAFF
D gene: NA; clone size: NA; V gene: TRBV13; J gene: TRBJ1-1; CDR3 DNA: TGTGCCAGCAGCCTGGAGGCGGGCACTGAAGCTTTCTTT; CDR3 protein: CASSLEAGTEAFF
D gene: TRBD1; clone size: NA; V gene: TRBV5-4; J gene: TRBJ2-7; CDR3 DNA: TGTGCCAGCAGCCTTAGGACAGGGGTTCCCTACGAGCAGTACTTC; CDR3 protein: CASSLRTGVPYEQYF
D gene: TRBD1; clone size: NA; V gene: TRBV5-8; J gene: TRBJ1-2; CDR3 DNA: TGTGCCAGCAGCGTGGGACAGAACTATGGCTACACCTTC; CDR3 protein: CASSVGQNYGYTF
D gene: NA; clone size: once; V gene: TRBV4-3; J gene: TRBJ2-7; CDR3 DNA: TGCGCCAGCAGCCAATTTCAGGGTTCCTACGAGCAGTACTTC; CDR3 protein: CASSQFQGSYEQYF
D gene: TRBD1; clone size: NA; V gene: TRBV29-1; J gene: TRBJ1-2; CDR3 DNA: TGCAGCGCCTTTGACAGGGGGCATGGCTACACCTTC; CDR3 protein: CSAFDRGHGYTF
D gene: NA; clone size: NA; V gene: TRBV6-1; J gene: TRBJ2-7; CDR3 DNA: TGTGCCAGCAGTGAAAACCGGCAGGGTTTGGGGGAGCAGTACTTC; CDR3 protein: CASSENRQGLGEQYF